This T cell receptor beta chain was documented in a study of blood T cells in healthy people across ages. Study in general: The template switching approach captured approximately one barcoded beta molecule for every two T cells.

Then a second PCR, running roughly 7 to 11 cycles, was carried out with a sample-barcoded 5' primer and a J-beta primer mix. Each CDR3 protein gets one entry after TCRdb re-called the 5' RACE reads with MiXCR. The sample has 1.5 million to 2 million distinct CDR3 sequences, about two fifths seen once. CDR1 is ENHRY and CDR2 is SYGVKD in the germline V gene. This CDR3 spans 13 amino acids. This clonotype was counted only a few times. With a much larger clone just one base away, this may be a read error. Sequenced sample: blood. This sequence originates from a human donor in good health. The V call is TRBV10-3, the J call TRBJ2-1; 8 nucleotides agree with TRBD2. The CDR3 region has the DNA TGTGCCCTGGCGGGGGGCGCCGATAATGGGCAGTTCTTC. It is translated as CALAGGADNGQFF.